The entry that follows covers one T cell receptor (beta chain) sequence. The source of the sample is a study of OX40 agonist ivuxolimab in advanced cancers. Study context: The dose-escalation cohort had hepatocellular carcinoma, melanoma, renal cell or head and neck cancer.

Trimming left V 3 bases short and J 3 bases short, with 9 bases between. This CDR3 spans 15 amino acids. From germline, CDR1 is WSHSY and CDR2 SAAADI. Using immunoSEQ multiplex PCR, the repertoire was profiled, and TCRdb retains in-frame clones only, with some absent. The sample records 78,000 or so clones, 92% being singletons. The receptor comes from an adult with an advanced solid tumor such as melanoma, head and neck, liver or kidney cancer. This chain joins TRBV10-2 and TRBJ1-6; D gene uncertain. The sample was CD4+ or CD8+ T cells sorted from blood, taken in a trial of the OX40 agonist ivuxolimab. The CDR3 region has the DNA TGCGCCAGCAGTGATTTCGGTCTCTATAATTCACCCCTCCACTTT. Translated: CASSDFGLYNSPLHF.